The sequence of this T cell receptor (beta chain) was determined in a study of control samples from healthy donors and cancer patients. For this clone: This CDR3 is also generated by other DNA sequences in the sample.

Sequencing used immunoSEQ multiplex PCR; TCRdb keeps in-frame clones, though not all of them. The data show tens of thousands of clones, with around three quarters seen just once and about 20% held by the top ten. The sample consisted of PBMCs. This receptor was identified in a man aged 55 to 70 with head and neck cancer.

CDR3 DNA sequence: TGTGCCAGCAGTTTAGGAGGATCAGATACGCAGTATTTT. This codes for CASSLGGSDTQYF. The V and J genes are TRBV12-3 or TRBV12-4 and TRBJ2-3; D unresolved. V lost 1 base to trimming and J lost 4 bases, with 6 bases between them. The CDR3 runs to 13 residues.